This TCR beta chain was sequenced for a study of cytomegalovirus exposure and HLA in healthy donors. Study-wide context: The Caucasian-associated ancestry cluster contained 65% to 85% of the roughly 400 genotyped donors.

The PCR used 60 Vbeta and 13 Jbeta primers. Original data processing: Among the unique TCR beta chains that a later analysis counted, about 84 million in all, some 10 million were shared. The method was immunoSEQ multiplex PCR; TCRdb's version includes in-frame clones alone and lacks a portion of them. The DNA was the basis for D and trimming; V, J and clone size are from that table. The sample lists more than 110,000 clones; around four fifths were seen once. Healthy people donating bone marrow made up the donors. About this clone: Its specificity is not known.

This CDR3 contains 16 residues. Germline V gene lookup returns CDR1 SEHNR and CDR2 FQNEAQ (reference sequence). Trimming took off 5 bases at V and 4 bases at J, with 18 bases between the two ends. Notes on the study in general: Near-uniform donor sequencing depth was presumed by presence/absence analyses.

The receptor was isolated from a young man in good health and CMV-seropositive. The chain recombines TRBV7-9 with TRBJ2-1; D is perhaps TRBD1 (5 bases). What was sequenced was PBMCs. The CDR3 DNA reads TGTGCCAGCAGCCTAAGGGGCCAGGGTATGTACAATGAGCAGTTCTTC. The encoded protein is CASSLRGQGMYNEQFF.